Described below is a single T cell receptor (beta chain) sequence and its context. No antigen is known for it. This record comes from a study of shared clonotypes between healthy human individuals. Overall study results and limits: Memory subsets generally showed smaller estimated richness than naive subsets did. Exclusively blood specimens were collected; tissue repertoires likely differ.

V was trimmed by 3 bases and J by 0 bases, leaving 14 bases between them. CDR1 and CDR2 (germline): MDHEN, SYDVKM. The CDR3 contains 16 residues. Some clones are missing from TCRdb's copy, which holds only in-frame ones; the method was immunoSEQ multiplex PCR. The data show 2 million or so clones, 85% to 95% seen once. This chain joins TRBV28 and TRBJ1-2, with D perhaps TRBD1 (5 bases). The sequence was obtained from a man aged 18 to 30 in good health. Sequenced: naive CD4+ T cells sorted from blood. Subset indicated: CD45RA+ positively selected. The CDR3 is CASSFSVWGANYGYTF. In nucleotides, the CDR3 is TGTGCCAGCAGTTTCTCGGTCTGGGGGGCTAACTATGGCTACACCTTC.